Reported below is one TCR beta chain. No antigen is known for it. The data belong to a study of post-analysis software for immune sequencing data. Findings and caveats of the study: Several TRBV segments were more frequent in patients than controls; TRBV5-6, TRBV5-1 and TRBV20-1 belonged to this group.

V was clipped by 3 bases and J by 0 bases, with 12 bases between them. CDR1 and CDR2 (germline): ENHRY, SYGVKD. CDR3 length equals 16 residues. Libraries were made from TCR beta cDNA, and they carried unique molecular identifiers. One entry per CDR3 protein results from TCRdb running MiXCR on the PCR reads. This table has roughly 600,000 distinct CDR3 sequences, roughly 45% appearing once. This chain links TRBV10-3 with TRBJ2-1; D possibly corresponds to TRBD2 (5 bases). Sequencing was done on a sample of blood. The receptor comes from a girl between 10 and 17 years old with multiple sclerosis. The CDR3 loop is CAISDERPSSYNEQFF. The DNA of the CDR3 is TGTGCCATCAGTGACGAGCGGCCGAGCTCCTACAATGAGCAGTTCTTC.